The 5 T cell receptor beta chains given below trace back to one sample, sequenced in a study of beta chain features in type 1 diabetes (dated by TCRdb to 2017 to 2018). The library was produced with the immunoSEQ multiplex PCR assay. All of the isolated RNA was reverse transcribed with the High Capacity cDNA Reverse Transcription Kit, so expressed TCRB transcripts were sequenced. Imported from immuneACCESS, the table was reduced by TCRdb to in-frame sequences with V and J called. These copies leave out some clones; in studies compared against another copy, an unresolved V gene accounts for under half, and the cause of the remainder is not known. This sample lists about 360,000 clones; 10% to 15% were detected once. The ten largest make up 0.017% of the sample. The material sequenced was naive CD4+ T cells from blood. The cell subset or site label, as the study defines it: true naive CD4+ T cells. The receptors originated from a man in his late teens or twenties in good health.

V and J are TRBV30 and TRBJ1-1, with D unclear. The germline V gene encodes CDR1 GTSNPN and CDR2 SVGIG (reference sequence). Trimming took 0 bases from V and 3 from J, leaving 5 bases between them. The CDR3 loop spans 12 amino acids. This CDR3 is CAWSVYYTEAFF. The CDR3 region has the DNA TGTGCCTGGAGTGTATACTACACTGAAGCTTTCTTT.

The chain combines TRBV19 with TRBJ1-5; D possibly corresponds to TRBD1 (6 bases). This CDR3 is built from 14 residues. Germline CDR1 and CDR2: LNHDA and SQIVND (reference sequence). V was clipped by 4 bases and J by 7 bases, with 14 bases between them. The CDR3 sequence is CASSRSKDSQPQHF. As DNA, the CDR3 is TGTGCCAGTAGTAGATCCAAGGACAGCCAGCCCCAGCATTTT.

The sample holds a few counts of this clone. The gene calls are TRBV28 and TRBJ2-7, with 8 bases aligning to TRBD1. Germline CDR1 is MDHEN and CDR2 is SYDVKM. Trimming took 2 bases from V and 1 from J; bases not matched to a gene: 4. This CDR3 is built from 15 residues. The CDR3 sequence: CASSLGQGGSYEQYF. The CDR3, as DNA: TGTGCCAGCAGTTTAGGACAGGGTGGGTCCTACGAGCAGTACTTC.

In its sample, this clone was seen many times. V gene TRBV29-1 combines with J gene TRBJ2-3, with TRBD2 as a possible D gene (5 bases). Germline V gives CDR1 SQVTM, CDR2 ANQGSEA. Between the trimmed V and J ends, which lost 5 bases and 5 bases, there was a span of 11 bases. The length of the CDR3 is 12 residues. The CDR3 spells CSVQDSVDTQYF. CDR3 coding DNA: TGCAGCGTTCAGGACTCTGTAGATACGCAGTATTTT.

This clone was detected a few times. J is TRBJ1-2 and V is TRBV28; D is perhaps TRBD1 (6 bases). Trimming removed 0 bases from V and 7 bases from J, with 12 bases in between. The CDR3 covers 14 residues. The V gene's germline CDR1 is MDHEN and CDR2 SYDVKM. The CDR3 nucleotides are TGTGCCAGCAGTTTATGGGACAGAAGTGGTGGCTACACCTTC. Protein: CASSLWDRSGGYTF.